Each of the 5 T cell receptor beta chains below was sequenced from the same sample in a study of PD-1 blockade in classical Hodgkin lymphoma. Measured with immunoSEQ multiplex PCR; TCRdb has only the in-frame clones, and not every one. The table records approximately 47,000 clones, approximately 91% of them present only once. Time point here: newly diagnosed, previously untreated cHL patient sample. Sequences were obtained from peripheral blood mononuclear cells (PBMCs). Receptors originate from a human donor with classical Hodgkin lymphoma.

V is TRBV7-8 and J is TRBJ1-2, with D uncertain. The germline V gene has CDR1 SGHVS and CDR2 FQNEAQ. This CDR3 is built from 11 residues. V shed 5 bases and J shed 5 bases, with 6 bases lying between them. As DNA, the CDR3 is TGTGCCAGCAGCCTACATTATGGCTACACCTTC. It encodes CASSLHYGYTF. Drawing the rest from reference TRBV7-8 and TRBJ1-2, the complete variable domain is GAGVSQSPRYKVAKRGQDVALRCDPISGHVSLFWYQQALGQGPEFLTYFQNEAQLDKSGLPSDRFFAERPEGSVSTLKIQRTQQEDSAVYLCASSLHYGYTFGSGTRLTVV.

V is TRBV30 and J is TRBJ2-5; 7 positions agree with TRBD1. Germline assignment: CDR1 GTSNPN and CDR2 SVGIG (reference sequence). V lost 6 bases, J lost 1 base, and 5 bases stayed unmatched. This CDR3 contains 13 residues. CDR3: CACQGDSQETQYF. The CDR3, as DNA: TGTGCCTGCCAGGGGGACAGCCAAGAGACCCAGTACTTC.

The chain joins TRBV2 to TRBJ1-2; D gene ambiguous. Germline assignment: CDR1 SNHLY and CDR2 FYNNEI. The CDR3 has 11 amino acids. V lost 3 bases to trimming and J lost 12 bases, with 11 bases between them. CDR3 coding DNA: TGTGCCAGCAGTGACTTGATACTAGACACCTTC. This sequence encodes CASSDLILDTF.

The chain links TRBV5-4 to TRBJ2-7; the match to TRBD2 covers 7 bases. Germline V gives CDR1 SGHNT, CDR2 YYREEE (reference sequence). The CDR3 has 13 residues. J was trimmed by 5 bases and V by 1 base; bases with no gene match: 3. The CDR3, as DNA: TGTGCCAGCAGCTTGCGGGGGGTCCACGAGCAGTACGTC. Residues: CASSLRGVHEQYV.

The chain combines TRBV7-8 with TRBJ1-1; a possible D gene is TRBD1 (6 bases). V was cut by 4 bases and J by 6 bases, with 15 bases left in between. Looked up from germline, CDR1 is SGHVS and CDR2 is FQNEAQ. This CDR3 region has 14 residues. The DNA of the CDR3 is TGTGCCAGCAGCTCCCGGGAGGGGGGTGCTGAAGCTTTCTTT. Its protein is CASSSREGGAEAFF.